Listed below are T cell receptor beta chains from one sample, sequenced in a study of memory CD8 T cells in hepatitis C reinfection. Method: immunoSEQ multiplex PCR; TCRdb's copy keeps in-frame clones and lacks some. Among over 5,500 clones, 80% to 90% were seen once, and the ten largest hold under 25%. The sample comprised naive CD8+ T cells sorted from blood. All receptors come from a man aged 45-65 years with hepatitis C virus infection. CDR3s include the opening cysteine and the closing phenylalanine or tryptophan. Each record gives: clone size, V gene, J gene, D gene, CDR3 DNA, CDR3 protein. The D gene is left open where the match is weak. Size is stated for part of the rows, as once, few or many counts, or as a class when the clone is expanded.

clone size: NA; V gene: TRBV11-3; J gene: TRBJ2-1; D gene: TRBD2; CDR3 DNA: TGTGCCAGCAGCTTAGCGACTAGCGGTAATGAGCAGTTCTTC; CDR3 protein: CASSLATSGNEQFF
clone size: NA; V gene: TRBV11-3; J gene: TRBJ2-7; D gene: NA; CDR3 DNA: TGTGCCAGCAGCTCGACAGCGACCCTTAACTACGAGCAGTACTTC; CDR3 protein: CASSSTATLNYEQYF
clone size: NA; V gene: TRBV10-2; J gene: TRBJ2-7; D gene: NA; CDR3 DNA: TGCGCCAGCAGTGAGTTTGCGAGGTCCTACGAGCAGTACTTC; CDR3 protein: CASSEFARSYEQYF
clone size: NA; V gene: TRBV6-5; J gene: TRBJ2-3; D gene: NA; CDR3 DNA: TGTGCCAGCAGTTACGAGGCAGGACATTCCACAGATACGCAGTATTTT; CDR3 protein: CASSYEAGHSTDTQYF
clone size: NA; V gene: TRBV27; J gene: TRBJ1-1; D gene: NA; CDR3 DNA: TGTGCCAGCAGTTTAAAGATGGGCCTGAACACTGAAGCTTTCTTT; CDR3 protein: CASSLKMGLNTEAFF
clone size: NA; V gene: TRBV28; J gene: TRBJ2-1; D gene: TRBD2; CDR3 DNA: TGTGCCAGCAGTCCAGGGACTAGCGGGATGTACAATGAGCAGTTCTTC; CDR3 protein: CASSPGTSGMYNEQFF
clone size: once; V gene: TRBV27; J gene: TRBJ1-5; D gene: NA; CDR3 DNA: TGTGCCAGCAGTTCTCGAGGCAATCAGCCCCAGCATTTT; CDR3 protein: CASSSRGNQPQHF
clone size: NA; V gene: TRBV9; J gene: TRBJ2-7; D gene: NA; CDR3 DNA: TGTGCCAGCAGCGTAGGCGGCGGCGAGCAGTACTTC; CDR3 protein: CASSVGGGEQYF
clone size: NA; V gene: TRBV15; J gene: TRBJ2-1; D gene: TRBD2; CDR3 DNA: TGTGCCACCAGCAGTGGGCTAGCGGGAGGGAATGAGCAGTTCTTC; CDR3 protein: CATSSGLAGGNEQFF
clone size: large; V gene: TRBV27; J gene: TRBJ2-1; D gene: NA; CDR3 DNA: TGTGCCAGCAGTTTATCGGTCTTGGGGGGGACAGGGCAGTTCTTC; CDR3 protein: CASSLSVLGGTGQFF
clone size: NA; V gene: TRBV20-1; J gene: TRBJ2-1; D gene: TRBD1; CDR3 DNA: TGCAGTGCTCCCCGACAGGGCGACCAGTTCTTC; CDR3 protein: CSAPRQGDQFF
clone size: NA; V gene: TRBV4-1; J gene: TRBJ1-4; D gene: TRBD1; CDR3 DNA: TGCGCCAGCAGCCAACGGGACAGTAATGAAAAACTGTTTTTT; CDR3 protein: CASSQRDSNEKLFF
clone size: NA; V gene: TRBV6-1; J gene: TRBJ2-1; D gene: TRBD2; CDR3 DNA: TGTGCCAGCAGTGGGCCATCTAGCGGGGTAGTCTACAATGAGCAGTTCTTC; CDR3 protein: CASSGPSSGVVYNEQFF
clone size: NA; V gene: TRBV28; J gene: TRBJ2-1; D gene: TRBD1; CDR3 DNA: TGTGCCAGCAGTGACAGGGCGCAGCAGTTCTTC; CDR3 protein: CASSDRAQQFF
clone size: NA; V gene: TRBV30; J gene: TRBJ1-5; D gene: NA; CDR3 DNA: TGTGCCTGGAGTGATCAGGGTCAGCCCCAGCATTTT; CDR3 protein: CAWSDQGQPQHF
clone size: medium-sized; V gene: TRBV25-1; J gene: TRBJ2-7; D gene: NA; CDR3 DNA: TGTGCCAGCAGTGAACTCGAGACAATTGGGTTGGGCGAGCAGTACTTC; CDR3 protein: CASSELETIGLGEQYF
clone size: NA; V gene: TRBV18; J gene: TRBJ2-7; D gene: NA; CDR3 DNA: TGTGCCAGCTCACCTACCGGACATTATCCTTCCTACGAGCAGTACTTC; CDR3 protein: CASSPTGHYPSYEQYF
clone size: NA; V gene: TRBV14; J gene: TRBJ2-7; D gene: NA; CDR3 DNA: TGTGCCAGCAGCCTAATGCCGGGACTTACCTACGAGCAGTACTTC; CDR3 protein: CASSLMPGLTYEQYF
clone size: NA; V gene: TRBV29-1; J gene: TRBJ2-1; D gene: TRBD2; CDR3 DNA: TGCAGCGTCGATGGACTAGCGGAGCCGGACGACAATGAGCAGTTCTTC; CDR3 protein: CSVDGLAEPDDNEQFF
clone size: NA; V gene: TRBV4-2; J gene: TRBJ2-3; D gene: NA; CDR3 DNA: TGTGCCAGCAGCCCCTGGACAGCCGAGCCCGGAACAAGTACGCAGTATTTT; CDR3 protein: CASSPWTAEPGTSTQYF
clone size: NA; V gene: TRBV15; J gene: TRBJ1-1; D gene: NA; CDR3 DNA: TGTGCCACCAGCAGAGTGACAGGGAACACTGAAGCTTTCTTT; CDR3 protein: CATSRVTGNTEAFF
clone size: NA; V gene: TRBV12-5; J gene: TRBJ2-7; D gene: TRBD2; CDR3 DNA: TGTGCTAGTGGTCCAGGACAGGGTGAGGGACTAGCGGGAGGGATCGAGCAGTACTTC; CDR3 protein: CASGPGQGEGLAGGIEQYF
clone size: once; V gene: TRBV7-2; J gene: TRBJ2-7; D gene: TRBD2; CDR3 DNA: TGTGCCAGCAGCCCGACTAGCAACTACGAGCAGTACTTC; CDR3 protein: CASSPTSNYEQYF
clone size: NA; V gene: TRBV30; J gene: TRBJ2-2; D gene: TRBD2; CDR3 DNA: TGTGCCTGGAGCCCGCGGGGGGGACTGAACGCCGGGGAGCTGTTTTTT; CDR3 protein: CAWSPRGGLNAGELFF
clone size: NA; V gene: TRBV5-1; J gene: TRBJ2-1; D gene: NA; CDR3 DNA: TGCGCCAGCAGCAACGGGGGTAATGAGCAGTTCTTC; CDR3 protein: CASSNGGNEQFF
clone size: NA; V gene: TRBV6-5; J gene: TRBJ2-1; D gene: TRBD1; CDR3 DNA: TGTGCCAGCAGTTACACATACAGGGGTTTGGAGAATGAGCAGTTCTTC; CDR3 protein: CASSYTYRGLENEQFF
clone size: NA; V gene: TRBV27; J gene: TRBJ2-6; D gene: TRBD1; CDR3 DNA: TGTGCCAGCAGATTCCTGGGACAGGGCCCTGGGGCCAACGTCCTGACTTTC; CDR3 protein: CASRFLGQGPGANVLTF
clone size: NA; V gene: TRBV15; J gene: TRBJ2-2; D gene: NA; CDR3 DNA: TGTGCCACCATTAGCGAGAACACCGGGGAGCTGTTTTTT; CDR3 protein: CATISENTGELFF
clone size: NA; V gene: TRBV10-3; J gene: TRBJ1-2; D gene: TRBD1; CDR3 DNA: TGTGCCAACGCGGACAGGGGAAGTAGAGGCTATGGCTACACCTTC; CDR3 protein: CANADRGSRGYGYTF
clone size: NA; V gene: TRBV9; J gene: TRBJ2-3; D gene: NA; CDR3 DNA: TGTGCCAGCAGCGCCGGGGGACCCTTAAGCACAGATACGCAGTATTTT; CDR3 protein: CASSAGGPLSTDTQYF
clone size: NA; V gene: TRBV12-5; J gene: TRBJ2-7; D gene: TRBD1; CDR3 DNA: TGTGCTAGTGGCCCAGTTCCAAGGACAGGGAACTACGAGCAGTACTTC; CDR3 protein: CASGPVPRTGNYEQYF
clone size: NA; V gene: TRBV11-2; J gene: TRBJ1-1; D gene: NA; CDR3 DNA: TGTGCCAGCAGCTCAGGGGAAGAGGCCGAAGCTTTCTTT; CDR3 protein: CASSSGEEAEAFF
clone size: NA; V gene: TRBV2; J gene: TRBJ1-5; D gene: NA; CDR3 DNA: TGTGCCAGCAGTGTTTTCAGATCCTCAAATCAGCCCCAGCATTTT; CDR3 protein: CASSVFRSSNQPQHF
clone size: NA; V gene: TRBV9; J gene: TRBJ2-7; D gene: TRBD2; CDR3 DNA: TGTGCCAGCAGCGTCGACCCTGGGACTAGCGGGAGGGTCGAGCAGTACTTC; CDR3 protein: CASSVDPGTSGRVEQYF
clone size: NA; V gene: TRBV2; J gene: TRBJ2-3; D gene: NA; CDR3 DNA: TGTGCCACCATCCCGGCCGGATTAGAGGCAGATACGCAGTATTTT; CDR3 protein: CATIPAGLEADTQYF
clone size: NA; V gene: TRBV6-1; J gene: TRBJ1-5; D gene: TRBD1; CDR3 DNA: TGTGCCAGCAGTGAACAGGGGGTTAGCAATCAGCCCCAGCATTTT; CDR3 protein: CASSEQGVSNQPQHF
clone size: NA; V gene: TRBV19; J gene: TRBJ1-2; D gene: NA; CDR3 DNA: TGTGCCAGTAGTATATGGAGCCTCGAGGAAGGCTACACCTTC; CDR3 protein: CASSIWSLEEGYTF
clone size: NA; V gene: TRBV4-1; J gene: TRBJ1-2; D gene: NA; CDR3 DNA: TGCGCCAGCAGCCAAGAGTCCGGAGGAGATAACTATGGCTACACCTTC; CDR3 protein: CASSQESGGDNYGYTF
clone size: few; V gene: TRBV11-3; J gene: TRBJ1-1; D gene: NA; CDR3 DNA: TGTGCCAGCAGCTTCAGCGGAAACACTGAAGCTTTCTTT; CDR3 protein: CASSFSGNTEAFF
clone size: NA; V gene: TRBV9; J gene: TRBJ2-7; D gene: TRBD2; CDR3 DNA: TGTGCCAGCAGCGCAGAAAAAAGCGGGGACCCATTAATCTACGAGCAGTACTTC; CDR3 protein: CASSAEKSGDPLIYEQYF
clone size: NA; V gene: TRBV13; J gene: TRBJ2-1; D gene: TRBD2; CDR3 DNA: TGTGCCAGCAGCCACACCAGCGGGAGTAATGAGCAGTTCTTC; CDR3 protein: CASSHTSGSNEQFF
clone size: NA; V gene: TRBV9; J gene: TRBJ2-1; D gene: NA; CDR3 DNA: TGTGCCAGCAGCCCGGAGACCTCCTACAATGAGCAGTTCTTC; CDR3 protein: CASSPETSYNEQFF
clone size: NA; V gene: TRBV15; J gene: TRBJ1-4; D gene: NA; CDR3 DNA: TGTGCCACCAGCCTTTGGGCCGGGAAAAATGAAAAACTGTTTTTT; CDR3 protein: CATSLWAGKNEKLFF
clone size: NA; V gene: TRBV27; J gene: TRBJ2-7; D gene: NA; CDR3 DNA: TGTGCCAGCAGTTTAATCAGGGGTGTCGACGAGCAGTACTTC; CDR3 protein: CASSLIRGVDEQYF
clone size: NA; V gene: TRBV13; J gene: TRBJ2-1; D gene: NA; CDR3 DNA: TGTGCCAGCAGCTTAGCGAATGAGCAGTTCTTC; CDR3 protein: CASSLANEQFF
clone size: NA; V gene: TRBV5-1; J gene: TRBJ2-7; D gene: NA; CDR3 DNA: TGCGCCAGCAGCTTGGCCAAAATACAGGCCCACCAAATGGAAGAGCAGTACTTC; CDR3 protein: CASSLAKIQAHQMEEQYF
clone size: NA; V gene: TRBV6-6; J gene: TRBJ2-7; D gene: TRBD1; CDR3 DNA: TGTGCCAGCAGATGGACAGGGGTCGACGAGCAGTACTTC; CDR3 protein: CASRWTGVDEQYF
clone size: NA; V gene: TRBV2; J gene: TRBJ2-3; D gene: TRBD2; CDR3 DNA: TGTGCCAGCAGTGGGGGGACTAGCGAGACAGATACGCAGTATTTT; CDR3 protein: CASSGGTSETDTQYF